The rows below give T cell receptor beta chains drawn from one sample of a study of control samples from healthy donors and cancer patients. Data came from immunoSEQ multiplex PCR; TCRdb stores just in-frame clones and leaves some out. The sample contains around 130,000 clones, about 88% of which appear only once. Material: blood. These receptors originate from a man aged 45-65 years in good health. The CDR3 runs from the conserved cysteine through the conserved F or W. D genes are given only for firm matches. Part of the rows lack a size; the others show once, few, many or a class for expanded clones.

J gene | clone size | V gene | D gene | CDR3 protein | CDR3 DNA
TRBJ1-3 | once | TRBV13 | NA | CASSLPGPTNTIYF | TGTGCCAGCAGTCTGCCCGGACCGACAAACACCATATATTTT
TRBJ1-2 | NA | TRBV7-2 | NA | CASSPDSQPYGYTF | TGTGCCAGCAGCCCGGACAGCCAGCCCTATGGCTACACCTTC
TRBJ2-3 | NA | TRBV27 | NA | CASSWGPMNTQYF | TGTGCCAGCAGTTGGGGGCCCATGAATACGCAGTATTTT
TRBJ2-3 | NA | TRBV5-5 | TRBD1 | CASSPQTGDFTDTQYF | TGTGCCAGCAGCCCCCAGACAGGGGATTTCACAGATACGCAGTATTTT
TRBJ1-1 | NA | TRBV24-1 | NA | CATSDSAGSKAFF | TGTGCCACCAGTGATTCGGCGGGGAGTAAGGCTTTCTTT
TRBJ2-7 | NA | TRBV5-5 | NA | CASSLVPDIAYEQYF | TGTGCCAGCAGCTTGGTCCCCGACATTGCCTACGAGCAGTACTTC
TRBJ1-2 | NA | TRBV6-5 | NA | CASRTDMSPLYGYTF | TGTGCCAGCCGAACTGACATGAGTCCCCTCTATGGCTACACCTTC
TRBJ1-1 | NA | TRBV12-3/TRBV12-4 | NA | CASRDTGRWAFF | TGTGCCAGCAGAGACACAGGGCGGTGGGCTTTCTTT
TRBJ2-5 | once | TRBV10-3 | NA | CAISESDRSGRETQYF | TGTGCCATCAGTGAGTCGGATCGGAGCGGAAGAGAGACCCAGTACTTC
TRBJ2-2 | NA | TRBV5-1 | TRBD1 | CASSFFPGTGGAVVSGELFF | TGCGCCAGCAGCTTTTTTCCCGGGACAGGGGGCGCGGTAGTTTCCGGGGAGCTGTTTTTT
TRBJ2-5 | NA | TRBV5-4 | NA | CASSLAAQETQYF | TGTGCCAGCAGCTTGGCGGCCCAAGAGACCCAGTACTTC
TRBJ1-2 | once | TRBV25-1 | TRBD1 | CASSEPGTGHGYTF | TGTGCCAGCAGTGAACCCGGGACAGGGCATGGCTACACCTTC
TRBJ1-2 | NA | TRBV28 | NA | CASSLRHNYGYTF | TGTGCCAGCAGTTTACGCCATAACTATGGCTACACCTTC
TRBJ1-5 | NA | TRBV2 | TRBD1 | CASRIGTADQPQHF | TGTGCCAGCAGAATTGGGACAGCGGATCAGCCCCAGCATTTT
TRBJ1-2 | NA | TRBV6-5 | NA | CASTPQGSGGYTF | TGTGCCAGCACCCCACAGGGCTCGGGGGGCTACACCTTC
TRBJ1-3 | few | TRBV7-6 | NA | CASSLFLGSGNTIYF | TGTGCCAGCAGCTTATTTTTAGGGTCCGGAAACACCATATATTTT
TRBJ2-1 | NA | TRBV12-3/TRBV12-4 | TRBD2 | CASSRLAGAEQFF | TGTGCCAGCAGTCGACTAGCGGGGGCCGAGCAGTTCTTC
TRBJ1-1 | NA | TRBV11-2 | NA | CASSLFVGENTEAFF | TGTGCCAGCAGCTTATTCGTGGGGGAGAACACTGAAGCTTTCTTT
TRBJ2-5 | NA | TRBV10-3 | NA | CAISDLETQYF | TGTGCCATCAGTGACCTAGAGACCCAGTACTTC
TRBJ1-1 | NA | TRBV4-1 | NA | CASEEAGVSQF | TGCGCCAGCGAAGAGGCCGGGGTTAGCCAGTTT
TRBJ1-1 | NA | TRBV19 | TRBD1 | CASRHRQGAYTEAFF | TGTGCCAGTAGACACAGACAGGGGGCTTACACTGAAGCTTTCTTT
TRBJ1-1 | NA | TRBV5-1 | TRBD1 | CASRRTGGANAEAFF | TGCGCCAGCAGACGGACAGGGGGCGCTAACGCCGAAGCTTTCTTT
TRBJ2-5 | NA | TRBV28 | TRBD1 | CATPPGTGKETQYF | TGTGCCACCCCCCCCGGGACAGGGAAAGAGACCCAGTACTTC
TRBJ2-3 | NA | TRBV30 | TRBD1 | CAWRDRDRTDTQYF | TGTGCCTGGAGAGACAGGGATCGCACAGATACGCAGTATTTT
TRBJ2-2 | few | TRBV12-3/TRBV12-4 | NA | CASSFVRGGELFF | TGTGCCAGCAGTTTTGTTAGGGGCGGGGAGCTGTTTTTT
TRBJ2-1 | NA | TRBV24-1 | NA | CATSPRGNEQFF | TGTGCCACCAGTCCCCGTGGAAATGAGCAGTTCTTC
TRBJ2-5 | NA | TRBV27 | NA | CASSLRGMPQETQYF | TGTGCCAGCAGTTTACGAGGGATGCCACAAGAGACCCAGTACTTC
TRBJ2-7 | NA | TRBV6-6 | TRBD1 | CASSMSTGREQYF | TGTGCCAGCAGTATGTCGACAGGGAGAGAGCAGTACTTC
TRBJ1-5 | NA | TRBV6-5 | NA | CASSSTAGQPQHF | TGTGCCAGCAGTTCTACAGCGGGTCAGCCCCAGCATTTT
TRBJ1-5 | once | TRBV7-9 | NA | CASSLGQDRPQHF | TGTGCCAGCAGCTTAGGACAGGACAGGCCCCAGCATTTT
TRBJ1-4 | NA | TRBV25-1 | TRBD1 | CASSEEGAANEKLFF | TGTGCCAGCAGTGAAGAGGGGGCGGCAAATGAAAAACTGTTTTTT
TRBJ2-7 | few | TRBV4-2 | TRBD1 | CASSQGTGPYEQYF | TGTGCCAGCAGCCAGGGGACAGGTCCCTACGAGCAGTACTTC
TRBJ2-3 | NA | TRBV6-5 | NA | CASTPGHTSTDTQYF | TGTGCCAGTACGCCCGGACATACTAGCACAGATACGCAGTATTTT
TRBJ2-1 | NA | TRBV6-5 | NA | CASKQRWMWNEQFF | TGTGCCAGCAAACAGCGCTGGATGTGGAATGAGCAGTTCTTC
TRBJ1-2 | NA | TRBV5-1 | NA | CASSLAKVDHWGYTF | TGCGCCAGCAGCTTGGCCAAGGTCGACCATTGGGGCTACACCTTC
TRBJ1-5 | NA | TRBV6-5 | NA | CASRFRENQPQHF | TGTGCCAGCAGATTCCGGGAGAATCAGCCCCAGCATTTT
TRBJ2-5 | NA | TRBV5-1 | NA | CASQSGTIWRETQYF | TGCGCCAGCCAATCCGGGACAATCTGGAGAGAGACCCAGTACTTC
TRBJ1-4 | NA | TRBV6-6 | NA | CASSLDFEKLFF | TGTGCCAGCAGTCTCGACTTCGAAAAACTGTTTTTT
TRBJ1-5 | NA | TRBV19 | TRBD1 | CASSIPAGGQPQHF | TGTGCCAGTAGTATCCCGGCAGGGGGTCAGCCCCAGCATTTT
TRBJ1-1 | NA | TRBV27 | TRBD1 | CASSSRQGTEAFF | TGTGCCAGCAGTTCCAGACAGGGCACTGAAGCTTTCTTT